This TCR beta chain was sequenced in a study of cytomegalovirus exposure and HLA in healthy donors. Assay used: immunoSEQ multiplex PCR; TCRdb lists only in-frame clones, some missing. The data hold approximately 210,000 clones, with about 84% observed a single time. This CDR3 has 17 residues. V was pared by 2 bases and J by 0 bases, with 8 bases of the junction left unmatched. Germline V gene sequence: CDR1 GTSNPN, CDR2 SVGIG (reference sequence). The sequenced material came from PBMCs. The chain is built from TRBV30 and TRBJ1-1; 11 positions agree with TRBD1. This TCR was sampled from a woman aged 18-35 years in good health and CMV-seronegative. In DNA, the CDR3 is TGTGCCTGGAGTCCTAGGACAGGGGGCATTATGAACACTGAAGCTTTCTTT. Translating it yields CAWSPRTGGIMNTEAFF.